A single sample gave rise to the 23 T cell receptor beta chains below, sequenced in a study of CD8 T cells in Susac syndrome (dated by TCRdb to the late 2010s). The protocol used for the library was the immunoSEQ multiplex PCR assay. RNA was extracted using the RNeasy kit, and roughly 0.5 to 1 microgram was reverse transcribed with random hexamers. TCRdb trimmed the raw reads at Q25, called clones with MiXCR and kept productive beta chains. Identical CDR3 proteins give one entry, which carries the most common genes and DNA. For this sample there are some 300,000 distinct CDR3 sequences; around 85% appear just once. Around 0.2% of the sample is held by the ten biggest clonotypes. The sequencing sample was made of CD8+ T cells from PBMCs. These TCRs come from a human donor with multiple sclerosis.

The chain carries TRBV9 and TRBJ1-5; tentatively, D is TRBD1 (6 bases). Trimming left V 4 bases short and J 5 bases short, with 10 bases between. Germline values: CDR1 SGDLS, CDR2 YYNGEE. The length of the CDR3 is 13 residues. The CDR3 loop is CASSSQGHQPQHF. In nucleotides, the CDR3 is TGTGCCAGCAGCTCACAGGGTCATCAGCCCCAGCATTTT.

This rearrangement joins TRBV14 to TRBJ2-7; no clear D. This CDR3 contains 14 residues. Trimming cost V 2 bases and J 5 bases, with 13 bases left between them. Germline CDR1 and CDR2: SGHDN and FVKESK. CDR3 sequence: CASSQSYKWDEQYF. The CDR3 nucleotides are TGTGCCAGCAGCCAATCCTATAAGTGGGACGAGCAGTACTTC.

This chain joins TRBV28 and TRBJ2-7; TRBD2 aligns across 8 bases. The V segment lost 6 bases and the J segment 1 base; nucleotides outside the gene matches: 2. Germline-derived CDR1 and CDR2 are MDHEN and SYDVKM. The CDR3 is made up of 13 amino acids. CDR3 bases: TGTGCCAGCAGCACTAGCGGTTCCTACGAGCAGTACTTC. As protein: CASSTSGSYEQYF.

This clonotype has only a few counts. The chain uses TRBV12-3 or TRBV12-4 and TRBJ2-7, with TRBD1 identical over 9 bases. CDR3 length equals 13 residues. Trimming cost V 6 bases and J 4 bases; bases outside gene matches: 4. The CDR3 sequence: CASRGQGSYEQYF. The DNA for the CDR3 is TGTGCCAGCAGGGGACAGGGATCTTACGAGCAGTACTTC.

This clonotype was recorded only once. The CDR3 DNA follows: TGTGCTAGTGGCCCTAGCGGGAACCCCACAGATACGCAGTATTTT. Encoded protein: CASGPSGNPTDTQYF. The chain employs TRBV12-5 and TRBJ2-3, with TRBD2 identical over 9 bases. The CDR3 is 15 residues long. Germline V gene lookup returns CDR1 LGHNT and CDR2 FRNRAP. Trimming at V came to 6 bases and at J to 2 bases, leaving 6 bases not matched to a gene.

This CDR3 is CASSSRSWGDTEAFF. The CDR3 DNA reads TGTGCCAGTAGTTCCCGATCCTGGGGGGACACTGAAGCTTTCTTT. This chain connects TRBV19 to TRBJ1-1; maybe TRBD1 (5 bases). Germline V CDR1 and CDR2: LNHDA, SQIVND (reference sequence). The CDR3 spans 15 residues. Trimming stripped 5 bases from V and 3 bases from J, with 16 bases between.

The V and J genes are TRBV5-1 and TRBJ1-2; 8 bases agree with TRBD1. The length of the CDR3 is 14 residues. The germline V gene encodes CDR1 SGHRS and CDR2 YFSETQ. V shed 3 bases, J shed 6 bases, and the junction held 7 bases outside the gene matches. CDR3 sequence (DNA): TGCGCCAGCAGCTCATGGACAGGGCGGGATGGCTACACCTTC. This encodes CASSSWTGRDGYTF.

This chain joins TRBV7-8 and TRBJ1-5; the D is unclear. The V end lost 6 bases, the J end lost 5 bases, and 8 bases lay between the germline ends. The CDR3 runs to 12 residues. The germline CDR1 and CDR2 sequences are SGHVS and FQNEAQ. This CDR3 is CASSSPYQPQHF. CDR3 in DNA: TGTGCCAGCAGTTCCCCCTATCAGCCCCAGCATTTT.

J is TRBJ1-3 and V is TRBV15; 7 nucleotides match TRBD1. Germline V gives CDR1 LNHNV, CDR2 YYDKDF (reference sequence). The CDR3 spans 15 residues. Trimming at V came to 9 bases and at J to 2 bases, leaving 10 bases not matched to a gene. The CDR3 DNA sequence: TGTGCCACGGGGAGGGGCACAGGGGCTGGAAACACCATATATTTT. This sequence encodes CATGRGTGAGNTIYF. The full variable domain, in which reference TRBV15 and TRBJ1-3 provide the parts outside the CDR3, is DAMVIQNPRYQVTQFGKPVTLSCSQTLNHNVMYWYQQKSSQAPKLLFHYYDKDFNNEADTPDNFQSRRPNTSFCFLDIRSPGLGDTAMYLCATGRGTGAGNTIYFGEGSWLTVV.

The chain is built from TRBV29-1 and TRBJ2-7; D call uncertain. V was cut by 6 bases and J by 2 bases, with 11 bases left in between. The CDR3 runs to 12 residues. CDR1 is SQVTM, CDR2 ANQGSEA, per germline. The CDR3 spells CSVETDTYEQYF. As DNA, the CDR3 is TGCAGCGTGGAGACTGATACCTACGAGCAGTACTTC.

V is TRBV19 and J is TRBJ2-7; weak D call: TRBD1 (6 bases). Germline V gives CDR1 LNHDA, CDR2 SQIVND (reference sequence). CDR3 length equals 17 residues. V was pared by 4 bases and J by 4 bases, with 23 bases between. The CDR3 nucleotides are TGTGCCAGTAGTACGAGGGGGACACTCCCTAAGCCGTACGAGCAGTACTTC. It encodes CASSTRGTLPKPYEQYF.

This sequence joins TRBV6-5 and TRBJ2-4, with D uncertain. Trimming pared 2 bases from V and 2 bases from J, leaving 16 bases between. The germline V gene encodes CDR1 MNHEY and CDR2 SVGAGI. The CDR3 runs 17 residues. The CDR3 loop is CASSYLRIGGPKNIQYF. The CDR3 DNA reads TGTGCCAGCAGTTACCTGAGGATAGGTGGGCCCAAAAACATTCAGTACTTC.

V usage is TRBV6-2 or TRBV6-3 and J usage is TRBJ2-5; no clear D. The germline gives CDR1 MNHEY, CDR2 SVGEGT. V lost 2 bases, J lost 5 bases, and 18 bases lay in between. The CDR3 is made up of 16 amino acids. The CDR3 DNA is TGTGCCAGCAGTTACGTGGCTTCTAACCACGTGGAGACCCAGTACTTC. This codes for CASSYVASNHVETQYF.

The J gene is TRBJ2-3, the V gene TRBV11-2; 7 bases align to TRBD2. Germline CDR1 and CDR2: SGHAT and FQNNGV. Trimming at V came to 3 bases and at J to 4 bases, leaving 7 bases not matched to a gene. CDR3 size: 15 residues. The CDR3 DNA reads TGTGCCAGCAGCTTTGGCGGGGGTGGAGCAGATACGCAGTATTTT. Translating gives CASSFGGGGADTQYF.

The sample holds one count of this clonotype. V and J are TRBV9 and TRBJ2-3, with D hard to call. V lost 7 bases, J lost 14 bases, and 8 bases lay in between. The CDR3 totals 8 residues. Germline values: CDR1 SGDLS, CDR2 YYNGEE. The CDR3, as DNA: TGTGCCAGCCGACCGTGGTATTTT. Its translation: CASRPWYF.

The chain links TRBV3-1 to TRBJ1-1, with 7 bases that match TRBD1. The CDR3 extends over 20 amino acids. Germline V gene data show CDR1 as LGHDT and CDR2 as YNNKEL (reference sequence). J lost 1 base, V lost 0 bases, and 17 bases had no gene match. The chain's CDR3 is CASSQDLVLYRDSWNTEAFF. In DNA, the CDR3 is TGTGCCAGCAGCCAAGACCTAGTACTCTACCGGGACAGCTGGAACACTGAAGCTTTCTTT.

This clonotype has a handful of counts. CDR3 protein: CASSSLAGDYNEQFF. The CDR3 DNA is TGTGCCAGCAGTTCGCTAGCGGGAGACTACAATGAGCAGTTCTTC. This chain connects TRBV7-3 to TRBJ2-1, with 10 bases lining up with TRBD2. Germline lookup yields CDR1 SGHTA and CDR2 FQGTGA. Trimming removed 6 bases from V and 3 bases from J; junction bases left unmatched: 5. The CDR3 length is 15 residues.

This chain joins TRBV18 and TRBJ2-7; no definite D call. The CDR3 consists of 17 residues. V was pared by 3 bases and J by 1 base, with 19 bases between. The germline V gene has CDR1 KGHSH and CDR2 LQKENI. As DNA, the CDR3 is TGTGCCAGCTCACCTACTACCCACTATACCCCTTCCTACGAGCAGTACTTC. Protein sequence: CASSPTTHYTPSYEQYF.

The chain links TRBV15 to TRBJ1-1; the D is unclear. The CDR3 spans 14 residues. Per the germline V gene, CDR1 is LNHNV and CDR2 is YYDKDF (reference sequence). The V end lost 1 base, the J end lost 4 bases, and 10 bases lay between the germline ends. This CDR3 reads CATSRGGWGTEAFF. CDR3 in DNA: TGTGCCACCAGCAGAGGAGGGTGGGGCACTGAAGCTTTCTTT.

CDR3 loop: CAWKDGGQEAYEQYF. The CDR3 DNA reads as TGTGCCTGGAAAGATGGAGGGCAGGAGGCCTACGAGCAGTACTTC. The chain joins TRBV30 to TRBJ2-7; possible D gene TRBD2, 6 bases. Trimming removed 4 bases at V and 2 bases at J, with 18 bases between. CDR1 GTSNPN and CDR2 SVGIG come from the germline V gene (reference sequence). The CDR3 totals 15 residues.

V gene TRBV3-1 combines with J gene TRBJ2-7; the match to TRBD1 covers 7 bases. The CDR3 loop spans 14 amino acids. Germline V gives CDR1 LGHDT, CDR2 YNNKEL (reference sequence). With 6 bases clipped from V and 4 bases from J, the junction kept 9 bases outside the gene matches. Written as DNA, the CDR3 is TGTGCCAGCAGGCCGGCTATACAGGGGTACGAGCAGTACTTC. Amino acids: CASRPAIQGYEQYF.

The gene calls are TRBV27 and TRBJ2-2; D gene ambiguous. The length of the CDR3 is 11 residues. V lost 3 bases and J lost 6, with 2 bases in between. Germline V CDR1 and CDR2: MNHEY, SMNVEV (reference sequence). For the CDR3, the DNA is TGTGCCAGCAGTTTCGCCGGGGAGCTGTTTTTT. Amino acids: CASSFAGELFF.

The DNA for the CDR3 is TGTGCCAGCAGCGTAGCCCCCGGGACAGGGTTGCCTGAAGCTTTCTTT. As protein: CASSVAPGTGLPEAFF. This rearrangement joins TRBV9 to TRBJ1-1, with TRBD1 identical over 9 bases. Germline CDR1 SGDLS, CDR2 YYNGEE. CDR3 length: 16 amino acids. V lost 0 bases and J lost 6; bases outside the gene matches: 9.